This TCR beta chain was recovered during a study of identifying expanded T cells in peripheral blood. Whole-study results and caveats: Clone count variance between approximately two-week samples rose with total template count. About 1.2 clones differed between technical replicates, versus approximately 16 and 19 over time.

This clone was picked up a small number of times. Antigen specificity is unknown. Collection occurred without any documented infections or immune events in donors. The CDR3 has 13 amino acids. V was pared by 4 bases and J by 0 bases, with 7 bases between. Germline lookup yields CDR1 MNHNS and CDR2 SASEGT. The table came from immunoSEQ multiplex PCR; TCRdb's copy has only in-frame clones and leaves some out. The table has tens of thousands of clones, approximately 90% seen once. The sequence was obtained from a person aged 18 to 70 in good health. The sample consisted of blood. The chain joins TRBV6-1 to TRBJ2-7; D is uncertain. The DNA for the CDR3 is TGTGCCAGCAGTGTGGACGGCTCCTACGAGCAGTACTTC. It specifies CASSVDGSYEQYF.